The rows below give T cell receptor beta chains drawn from one sample of a study of Graves' ophthalmopathy and Graves' hyperthyroidism. TCRdb passed the multiplex PCR reads through MiXCR, listing each CDR3 protein once. Of approximately 700,000 distinct CDR3 sequences in the sample, around 40% are singletons; the top ten hold 44%. Sequenced material: peripheral blood. The receptors come from an adult man with Graves' ophthalmopathy. CDR3s include the opening cysteine and the closing phenylalanine or tryptophan. D genes are given only for firm matches. Rows may omit the clone size; those that give it use once, few, many or a size class.

clone size	CDR3 length	J gene	V gene	D gene	CDR3 DNA	CDR3 protein
.	17	TRBJ2-2	TRBV11-2	.	TGTGCCAGCAGCCAAGTCCTCGGGCCGGCGAACACCGGGGAGCTGTTTTTT	CASSQVLGPANTGELFF
.	15	TRBJ2-5	TRBV9	.	TGTGCCAGCAGCGTAGAATCGGGGGACCAAGAGACCCAGTACTTC	CASSVESGDQETQYF
few	16	TRBJ1-5	TRBV9	TRBD1	TGTGCCAGCAGCGCAGAAGGGACAGGGTTCGATCAGCCCCAGCATTTT	CASSAEGTGFDQPQHF
.	14	TRBJ2-7	TRBV6-6	.	TGTGCCAGCAGTAACCGGCGGGGCTCCTACGAGCAGTACTTC	CASSNRRGSYEQYF
.	14	TRBJ1-2	TRBV9	TRBD1	TGTGTCAGCAGCGCCCCCGGGACAGGGGGTGGCTACACCTTC	CVSSAPGTGGGYTF
few	14	TRBJ2-5	TRBV12-3/TRBV12-4	.	TGTGCCAGCAGTTACTCGCTCGCGGTAGAGACCCAGTACTTC	CASSYSLAVETQYF
.	14	TRBJ2-7	TRBV7-9	.	TGTGCCAGCAGCTTAGCAGGACAGATCTACGAGCAGTACTTC	CASSLAGQIYEQYF
.	17	TRBJ1-1	TRBV6-2/TRBV6-3	TRBD1	TGTGCCAGCAGAATCCGGGACAGGGGCGGGTGGAACACTGAAGCTTTCTTT	CASRIRDRGGWNTEAFF
.	15	TRBJ1-2	TRBV9	.	TGTGCCAGCAGCGTTGGAGTGGGCCAGAACTATGGCTACACCTTC	CASSVGVGQNYGYTF
.	15	TRBJ1-5	TRBV24-1	TRBD1	TGTGCCACCAGCTCCCAGACAGGGCCGAATCAGCCCCAGCATTTT	CATSSQTGPNQPQHF
many	14	TRBJ1-6	TRBV7-9	.	TGTGCCAGCAGCTTAGAACAGGGAACCTCACCCCTCCACTTT	CASSLEQGTSPLHF
.	15	TRBJ2-5	TRBV4-2	.	TGTGCCAGCAGCCACGCAGCCGGGGACCAAGAGACCCAGTACTTC	CASSHAAGDQETQYF
.	12	TRBJ2-5	TRBV29-1	.	TGCAGCGCAGCCGGGGGATGGGAGACCCAGTACTTC	CSAAGGWETQYF
.	15	TRBJ2-7	TRBV7-8	.	TGTGCCAGCAGCTTAGGTCGAGGGTTCGGAAACGAGCAGTACTTC	CASSLGRGFGNEQYF
.	15	TRBJ2-7	TRBV7-9	TRBD2	TGTGCCAGCAGCCGGGGGGGGAGCGGACCCTACGAGCAGTACTTC	CASSRGGSGPYEQYF
.	15	TRBJ2-5	TRBV19	.	TGTGCCAGTAGTATAGGTCCGGGGGCGAGGGAGACCCAGTACTTC	CASSIGPGARETQYF
few	16	TRBJ2-2	TRBV7-3	TRBD2	TGTGCCAGCAGCCAAACTAGCGGGGCGAACACCGGGGAGCTGTTTTTT	CASSQTSGANTGELFF
few	16	TRBJ2-7	TRBV4-3	TRBD1	TGCGCCAGCAGCCAAGATTGGGGACAGGTGACCTACGAGCAGTACTTC	CASSQDWGQVTYEQYF
.	15	TRBJ1-5	TRBV20-1	.	TGCAGTGCCCTGGCGCAATCGTATAGCAATCAGCCCCAGCATTTT	CSALAQSYSNQPQHF
.	12	TRBJ2-2	TRBV24-1	.	TGTGCCACCAGTAGGAGGACCGGGGAGCTGTTTTTT	CATSRRTGELFF
.	15	TRBJ1-4	TRBV5-1	.	TGCGCCAGCACTTTAGGGGCCGGGGTTGCTGAAAAACTGTTTTTT	CASTLGAGVAEKLFF
.	15	TRBJ2-5	TRBV7-6	TRBD2	TGTGCCAGCAGCTTTCAAGCGGGAGTTTGGGAGACCCAGTACTTC	CASSFQAGVWETQYF
many	15	TRBJ1-6	TRBV10-3	TRBD1	TGTGCCATCAGTGAGACACGGGACAGTGGTTCACCCCTCCACTTT	CAISETRDSGSPLHF
many	12	TRBJ2-5	TRBV7-2	.	TGTGCCAGCACCCTGGTTGGAGAGACCCAGTACTTC	CASTLVGETQYF
few	23	TRBJ2-5	TRBV29-1	.	TGCAGCGTTGAAGCGGAAAACCGGGACAGGGGGTCGCTAGCGGGAGTCGGCACGGAGACCCAGTACTTC	CSVEAENRDRGSLAGVGTETQYF